This is a list of T cell receptor beta chains from one sample in a study of cytomegalovirus exposure and HLA in healthy donors. Only in-frame clones appear in the TCRdb table, and some are missing; sequencing was by immunoSEQ multiplex PCR. The sample holds under 200,000 clones, roughly 85% seen once. Input material: PBMCs. Source of these receptors: a man aged 35-49 years in good health and CMV-seronegative. Each CDR3 is given with its conserved first and last residue. A D gene is named only where the DNA matches it firmly. Clone size, where shown, is once, few, many, or a class for clones that have expanded.

>TRBV5-1|TRBJ2-3|TRBD2|.
CASSSGLADTDTQYF
TGCGCCAGCAGCTCTGGACTAGCGGATACAGATACGCAGTATTTT
>TRBV7-2|TRBJ2-7|TRBD2|.
CASSFVAGISYEQYF
TGTGCCAGCAGCTTCGTAGCGGGAATCTCCTACGAGCAGTACTTC
>TRBV7-2|TRBJ2-2|.|.
CASSLTGASPGELFF
TGTGCCAGCAGCTTGACGGGAGCGTCCCCCGGGGAGCTGTTTTTT
>TRBV5-1|TRBJ2-5|TRBD1|.
CASSLFQGAWETQYF
TGCGCCAGCAGCTTGTTTCAGGGGGCATGGGAGACCCAGTACTTC
>TRBV19|TRBJ2-5|TRBD2|once
CASSMGRENQETQYF
TGTGCCAGTAGTATGGGGAGGGAAAATCAAGAGACCCAGTACTTC
>TRBV28|TRBJ1-6|TRBD1|.
CASRPTTGAGNSPLHF
TGTGCCAGCAGGCCTACCACAGGGGCGGGGAATTCACCCCTCCACTTT
>TRBV11-2|TRBJ2-7|TRBD2|.
CASSLDLLAGGTYEQYF
TGTGCCAGCAGCTTAGATCTCCTAGCGGGAGGGACCTACGAGCAGTACTTC
>TRBV6-5|TRBJ2-1|TRBD2|.
CASSYTTSGENEQFF
TGTGCCAGCAGTTACACTACTAGCGGGGAGAATGAGCAGTTCTTC
>TRBV7-9|TRBJ2-3|.|.
CASSSTTSGGTDTQYF
TGTGCCAGCAGCTCCACGACTAGTGGCGGCACAGATACGCAGTATTTT
>TRBV10-3|TRBJ2-3|.|few
CAIGETGSTDTQYF
TGTGCCATCGGGGAGACGGGCAGCACAGATACGCAGTATTTT
>TRBV5-1|TRBJ1-1|.|.
CASSLATGGTEAFF
TGCGCCAGCAGCTTGGCCACGGGGGGCACTGAAGCTTTCTTT
>TRBV19|TRBJ2-1|TRBD1|.
CASSSAGTGVFF
TGTGCCAGTAGTTCCGCGGGGACAGGGGTGTTCTTC
>TRBV7-2|TRBJ2-3|TRBD2|.
CASSPVSLAGGTDTQYF
TGTGCCAGCAGCCCAGTAAGCCTAGCGGGAGGGACAGATACGCAGTATTTT
>TRBV10-3|TRBJ2-1|TRBD2|.
CAISPTAGDYNEQFF
TGTGCCATCAGTCCCACTGCGGGGGATTACAATGAGCAGTTCTTC
>TRBV6-5|TRBJ2-2|.|.
CASRKKEGGELFF
TGTGCCAGCCGTAAAAAGGAGGGCGGGGAGCTGTTTTTT